This T cell receptor beta chain was found in a study of beta chain features in type 1 diabetes. Notes on the study in general: Cells expressing TCR highly could be over-represented by cDNA sequencing. The naive, central memory and Treg TCRB repertoires of patients appeared to be more similar to one another than those of healthy donors. PCR may have favored shorter templates equally in patients and controls.

Of note for this clone: What it binds is not known.

The CDR3 sequence is 15 residues long. The trim removed 0 bases at V and 10 bases at J, leaving 8 bases unmatched. Germline V gives CDR1 LGHNA, CDR2 YNFKEQ. What was sequenced were expressed TCRB transcripts, since all of the isolated RNA had been reverse transcribed. Average reads for naive, central memory and regulatory T cell samples were about 3.57 million. TCRdb's copy holds only in-frame clones and misses some; the assay was immunoSEQ multiplex PCR. The data show about 900,000 clones, 15% to 20% seen once. The chain is built from TRBV4-2 and TRBJ2-1; 8 bases map to TRBD1. The sample taken for sequencing was naive CD4+ T cells from blood. This receptor was identified in a woman under 30 in good health. The CDR3 DNA reads TGTGCCAGCAGCCAAGATATCGCAGGGGGCGGCGAGCAGTTCTTC. Translated, it gives CASSQDIAGGGEQFF.